These 23 T cell receptor beta chains originate from one sample sequenced in a study of lymphopenia after photon versus proton radiotherapy. The method was immunoSEQ multiplex PCR; TCRdb's version includes in-frame clones alone and lacks a portion of them. The sample lists about 58,000 clones, 65% to 85% occurring once. The sequencing used peripheral blood, collected from a patient treated with proton-based radiotherapy. These receptors came from a man in his sixties with pancreatic cancer.

The count of this clone is one. The gene calls are TRBV2 and TRBJ1-1, with D possibly matching TRBD1 (5 bases). Trimming cost V 4 bases and J 2 bases, with 11 bases left between them. The CDR3 loop spans 14 amino acids. Germline CDR1 SNHLY, CDR2 FYNNEI. The CDR3 sequence: CASSVETDNTEAFF. The CDR3 coding sequence is TGTGCCAGCAGTGTGGAGACAGACAACACTGAAGCTTTCTTT.

The gene calls are TRBV27 and TRBJ2-4; 10 bases fit TRBD1. This CDR3 is 15 amino acids long. V lost 5 bases, J lost 9 bases, and 10 bases stayed unmatched. Germline V gene lookup returns CDR1 MNHEY and CDR2 SMNVEV (reference sequence). CDR3: CASSPMGQGRRIQYF. The CDR3 nucleotides read TGTGCCAGCAGTCCCATGGGACAGGGGAGACGCATTCAGTACTTC.

V gene TRBV16 combines with J gene TRBJ2-2, with D perhaps matching TRBD1 or TRBD2 (6 bases each). The ends were cut back, 0 bases at V and 4 bases at J, with 15 bases in the middle. The CDR3 consists of 17 residues. Germline CDR1 KGHSY, CDR2 FQNENV. The CDR3 DNA reads TGTGCCAGCAGCCAATCTTCCGGGGGCCTCGGCACCGGGGAGCTGTTTTTT. It yields the protein CASSQSSGGLGTGELFF.

A few counts support this clone. The V and J genes are TRBV19 and TRBJ1-2; the match to TRBD1 covers 7 bases. This CDR3 spans 13 amino acids. Germline CDR1 and CDR2: LNHDA and SQIVND (reference sequence). With 4 bases clipped from V and 7 bases from J, the junction kept 6 bases outside the gene matches. Here the CDR3 reads CASSTTGFSGYTF. CDR3 DNA sequence: TGTGCCAGTAGTACGACAGGGTTCTCTGGCTACACCTTC.

This chain links TRBV5-1 with TRBJ2-2; the match to TRBD1 covers 8 bases. CDR3 length: 18 residues. The trim removed 1 base at V and 2 bases at J, leaving 10 bases unmatched. CDR1 SGHRS and CDR2 YFSETQ come from the germline V gene. Here the CDR3 reads CASSLSGQGARNTGELFF. The CDR3 DNA sequence: TGCGCCAGCAGCTTGTCGGGGCAGGGGGCGCGAAACACCGGGGAGCTGTTTTTT.

The CDR3 protein is CASTPGGGGVVREQYF. The CDR3 DNA sequence: TGTGCCAGCACCCCAGGGGGGGGAGGAGTTGTAAGGGAGCAGTACTTC. The gene calls are TRBV5-4 and TRBJ2-7; D could derive from TRBD1 or TRBD2 (7 bases each). V was shortened by 6 bases and J by 7 bases, with 26 bases between the two germline ends. The CDR3 contains 16 residues. The germline CDR1 and CDR2 sequences are SGHNT and YYREEE (reference sequence).

The V gene is TRBV6-5, the J gene TRBJ2-3; 8 nucleotides align to TRBD2. This CDR3 comprises 14 residues. Losses at the gene ends were 6 bases for V and 2 bases for J; bases not matched to a gene: 4. The germline CDR1 and CDR2 sequences are MNHEY and SVGAGI. For the CDR3, the DNA is TGTGCCAGCAGACGCGGGAGGCCCACAGATACGCAGTATTTT. It is translated as CASRRGRPTDTQYF.

This clone has more than one count but fewer than ten. The chain combines TRBV4-2 with TRBJ1-5, with 9 nucleotides matching TRBD1. After removal of 0 bases from V and 2 bases from J, the junction contained 2 bases not matched to a gene. Germline assignment: CDR1 LGHNA and CDR2 YNFKEQ. The CDR3 is made up of 16 amino acids. The CDR3, as DNA: TGTGCCAGCAGCCAAGATGGGGACAGGGGCAATCAGCCCCAGCATTTT. It codes for CASSQDGDRGNQPQHF.

This chain uses TRBV30 with TRBJ1-3; 7 nucleotides line up with TRBD1. Trimming removed 5 bases from V and 2 bases from J; junction bases left unmatched: 6. This CDR3 contains 14 residues. Per the germline V gene, CDR1 is GTSNPN and CDR2 is SVGIG (reference sequence). CDR3 residues: CAWGMTGTGNTIYF. CDR3 bases: TGTGCCTGGGGGATGACAGGGACTGGAAACACCATATATTTT.

J is TRBJ1-1 and V is TRBV6-1, with a possible D match to TRBD1 (5 bases). Germline V gene sequence: CDR1 MNHNS, CDR2 SASEGT. This CDR3 spans 13 amino acids. Trimming removed 2 bases at V and 11 bases at J, with 15 bases between. Here the CDR3 DNA reads TGTGCCAGCAGTGAACAGCCAGGGCGTCATGCTTTCTTT. This encodes CASSEQPGRHAFF.

The chain has TRBV28 and TRBJ2-7; D possibly matches TRBD1 or TRBD2 (5 bases each). The ends were cut back, 8 bases at V and 2 bases at J, with 13 bases in the middle. Germline CDR1 MDHEN, CDR2 SYDVKM. The CDR3 is 13 residues long. The CDR3 protein is CASRGLATYEQYF. DNA for the CDR3: TGTGCCAGCCGGGGCCTTGCCACCTACGAGCAGTACTTC.

This chain joins TRBV18 and TRBJ2-3, with D tentatively TRBD2 (6 bases). From germline, CDR1 is KGHSH and CDR2 LQKENI. V lost 4 bases and J lost 7, with 12 bases in between. The CDR3 covers 13 residues. The CDR3 loop is CASSRDSTNTQYF. The CDR3 nucleotides read TGTGCCAGCTCACGGGACTCTACAAATACGCAGTATTTT.

V is TRBV6-5 and J is TRBJ1-4; D remains ambiguous. The CDR3 is made up of 15 amino acids. Germline V gene sequence: CDR1 MNHEY, CDR2 SVGAGI. Trimming took 6 bases from V and 0 from J, leaving 11 bases between them. The CDR3 DNA reads TGTGCCAGCAGGGACCAAACAACAACTAATGAAAAACTGTTTTTT. As protein: CASRDQTTTNEKLFF.

The rearrangement joins TRBV4-3 to TRBJ2-5, with D possibly being TRBD1 or TRBD2 (5 bases each). Trimming pared 2 bases from V and 5 bases from J, leaving 15 bases between. Germline values: CDR1 LGHNA, CDR2 YSLEER. The CDR3 contains 15 residues. The DNA for the CDR3 is TGCGCCAGCAGCCAAACGGTGGAGGCAGGGGAGACCCAGTACTTC. Translating it yields CASSQTVEAGETQYF.

The CDR3 is CAWSFASGNTIYF. Here the CDR3 DNA reads TGTGCCTGGAGTTTCGCCTCTGGAAACACCATATATTTT. V and J are TRBV30 and TRBJ1-3; D gene ambiguous. The CDR3 has 13 amino acids. The germline V and J ends were trimmed by 2 bases and 0 bases, with 5 bases remaining between them. CDR1 is GTSNPN and CDR2 is SVGIG in the germline V gene (reference sequence). Full variable domain (outside the CDR3, taken from reference TRBV30 and TRBJ1-3): SQTIHQWPATLVQPVGSPLSLECTVEGTSNPNLYWYRQAAGRGLQLLFYSVGIGQISSEVPQNLSASRPQDRQFILSSKKLLLSDSGFYLCAWSFASGNTIYFGEGSWLTVV.

V is TRBV6-1 and J is TRBJ1-2; D remains ambiguous. Germline V CDR1 and CDR2: MNHNS, SASEGT. The CDR3 is made up of 14 amino acids. The V end lost 1 base, the J end lost 7 bases, and 13 bases lay between the germline ends. CDR3 DNA sequence: TGTGCCAGCAGTGAAGACCGAGGCGCGGGTGGCTACACCTTC. Protein product: CASSEDRGAGGYTF.

The chain is built from TRBV9 and TRBJ2-1; no definite D call. V was shortened by 4 bases and J by 6 bases, with 29 bases between the two germline ends. This CDR3 region has 19 residues. Germline CDR1 is SGDLS and CDR2 is YYNGEE. The CDR3 sequence: CASSPIGVGVTSTGNEQFF. The CDR3 DNA sequence: TGTGCCAGCAGCCCAATTGGTGTTGGGGTAACGTCTACGGGCAATGAGCAGTTCTTC.

The V gene is TRBV5-1, the J gene TRBJ1-1; possible D gene TRBD1, 5 bases. The V end was cut by 5 bases, the J end by 1 base, with 9 bases between. The V gene's germline CDR1 is SGHRS and CDR2 YFSETQ. The CDR3 is 13 residues long. Here the CDR3 DNA reads TGCGCCAGCAGGGGGCGGGAGAACACTGAAGCTTTCTTT. This sequence encodes CASRGRENTEAFF.

This chain links TRBV14 with TRBJ2-3, with a weak D call TRBD2 (6 bases). Germline CDR1 is SGHDN and CDR2 is FVKESK. V lost 3 bases to trimming and J lost 0 bases, with 13 bases between them. The CDR3 contains 16 residues. The CDR3 region has the DNA TGTGCCAGCAGCCATACGCGGAGGGGAAGCACAGATACGCAGTATTTT. It translates to CASSHTRRGSTDTQYF.

This chain joins TRBV9 and TRBJ1-1; D call uncertain. The CDR3 is made up of 17 amino acids. Germline values: CDR1 SGDLS, CDR2 YYNGEE. Deletions cut 0 bases from V and 1 base from J, with 16 bases between. This chain's CDR3 is CASSVEPANTANTEAFF. In DNA, the CDR3 is TGTGCCAGCAGCGTAGAGCCCGCCAATACAGCGAACACTGAAGCTTTCTTT.

The chain carries TRBV11-3 and TRBJ2-7; tentative D call: TRBD2 (6 bases). The length of the CDR3 is 15 residues. Germline V gene lookup returns CDR1 SGHNT and CDR2 YENEEA. Trimming cost V 3 bases and J 0 bases, with 12 bases left between them. This CDR3 reads CASSFPRGGSYEQYF. CDR3 DNA: TGTGCCAGCAGCTTCCCCCGGGGAGGCTCCTACGAGCAGTACTTC.

The chain recombines TRBV4-1 with TRBJ1-1; D might be TRBD1 (5 bases). This CDR3 spans 16 amino acids. Trimming removed 0 bases at V and 3 bases at J, with 14 bases between. CDR1 is MGHRA, CDR2 YSYEKL, per germline. CDR3 in DNA: TGCGCCAGCAGCCAAGACGGCAGGGCGTACCACACTGAAGCTTTCTTT. Protein product: CASSQDGRAYHTEAFF.

The chain recombines TRBV11-3 with TRBJ2-7; 7 positions match TRBD1. Trimming removed 7 bases from V and 2 bases from J; junction bases left unmatched: 11. Germline V gene sequence: CDR1 SGHNT, CDR2 YENEEA. This CDR3 is built from 15 residues. This chain's CDR3 is CASTIPRQGAYEQYF. The CDR3, as DNA: TGTGCCAGCACCATCCCGCGGCAGGGGGCCTACGAGCAGTACTTC.